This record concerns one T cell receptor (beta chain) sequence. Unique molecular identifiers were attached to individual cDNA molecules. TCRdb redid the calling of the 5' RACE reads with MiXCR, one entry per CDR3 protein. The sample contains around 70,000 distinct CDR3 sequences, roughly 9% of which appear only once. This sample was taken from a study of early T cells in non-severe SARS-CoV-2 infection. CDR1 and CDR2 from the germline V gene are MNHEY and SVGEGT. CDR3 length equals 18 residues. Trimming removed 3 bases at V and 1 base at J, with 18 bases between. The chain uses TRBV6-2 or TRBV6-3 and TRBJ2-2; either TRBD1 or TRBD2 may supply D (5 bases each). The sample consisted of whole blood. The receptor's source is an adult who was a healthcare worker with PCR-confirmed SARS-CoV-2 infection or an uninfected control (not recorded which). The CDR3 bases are TGTGCCAGCAGTTATTTATCCTTTTTGGGGGTGAACACCGGGGAGCTGTTTTTT. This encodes CASSYLSFLGVNTGELFF.